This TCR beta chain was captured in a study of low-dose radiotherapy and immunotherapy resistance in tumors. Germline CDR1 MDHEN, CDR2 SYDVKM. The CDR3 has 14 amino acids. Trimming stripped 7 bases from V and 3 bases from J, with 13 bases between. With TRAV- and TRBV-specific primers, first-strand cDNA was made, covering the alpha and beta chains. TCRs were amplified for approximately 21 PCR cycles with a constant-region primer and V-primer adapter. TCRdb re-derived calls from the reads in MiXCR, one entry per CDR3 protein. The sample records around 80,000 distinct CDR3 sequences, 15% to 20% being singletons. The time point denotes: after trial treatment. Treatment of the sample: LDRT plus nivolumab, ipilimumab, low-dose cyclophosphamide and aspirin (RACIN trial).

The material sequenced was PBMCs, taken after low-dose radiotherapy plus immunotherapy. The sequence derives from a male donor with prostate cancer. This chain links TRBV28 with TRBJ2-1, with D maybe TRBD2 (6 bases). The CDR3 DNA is TGTGCCAGCATCGGGCAGGGAGGCTACAATGAGCAGTTCTTC. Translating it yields CASIGQGGYNEQFF.